Listed here is a single T cell receptor (beta chain). Germline CDR1 reads SGHRS; CDR2 reads YFSETQ. The CDR3 is 14 amino acids. V was trimmed by 0 bases and J by 7 bases, leaving 13 bases between them. This specimen comes from a study of blood T cell repertoires in COVID-19. The overall study: Material from acute and convalescent COVID-19 was sourced from the United States, Italy and Spain. PBMCs, B-cell-depleted T cells, or T cells provided the cDNA or gDNA that made up the material.

Methods used by the authors: Researchers report that nucleated cell counts were estimated from reference gene primer amplification. Produced via immunoSEQ multiplex PCR; TCRdb's table is partial and in-frame only. D and trimming were read from the DNA, whereas the V and J calls and clone size are those reported in that table. The sample holds 65,000 to 75,000 clones, roughly 84% seen once. The source material was peripheral blood. The sequence was collected from a woman aged 55 to 70 with acute or convalescent COVID-19. The chain joins TRBV5-1 to TRBJ1-1, with D unclear. DNA for the CDR3: TGCGCCAGCAGCTTGGACGGCCTGGCGGGTGAAGCTTTCTTT. The encoded protein is CASSLDGLAGEAFF.